Following are 4 T cell receptor beta chains from one sample sequenced in a study of lymphopenia after photon versus proton radiotherapy. TCRdb's copy holds only in-frame clones and misses some; the assay was immunoSEQ multiplex PCR. The table records 10,000 to 15,000 clones, about 87% of them present only once. The material sequenced was peripheral blood, taken from a patient treated with photon-based radiotherapy. The receptor source for this set is a man aged 60-69 years with pancreatic cancer.

CDR3 DNA: TGTGCCTGGAGTGTACGAGGGCAACGGAACACTGAAGCTTTCTTT. This gives the protein CAWSVRGQRNTEAFF. The chain uses TRBV30 and TRBJ1-1; D not resolved. V lost 0 bases, J lost 1 base, and 12 bases lay in between. The CDR3 has 15 residues. Per germline, CDR1 GTSNPN and CDR2 SVGIG (reference sequence).

The chain links TRBV27 to TRBJ1-2, with 7 bases identical to TRBD1. Germline assignment: CDR1 MNHEY and CDR2 SMNVEV (reference sequence). J gave up 3 bases and V 0 bases, and 7 bases lay outside the gene matches. The CDR3 has 16 amino acids. CDR3 sequence reads: CASSLSPQGGDYGYTF. In DNA, the CDR3 is TGTGCCAGCAGTTTATCCCCGCAGGGGGGGGACTATGGCTACACCTTC.

The J gene is TRBJ2-3, the V gene TRBV5-1, with D possibly matching TRBD1 (5 bases). Per the germline V gene, CDR1 is SGHRS and CDR2 is YFSETQ. V was trimmed by 7 bases and J by 5 bases, leaving 17 bases between them. This CDR3 has 14 amino acids. DNA of the CDR3: TGCGCCAGCTCGCTTCAGGGTGAGAAAGATACGCAGTATTTT. Protein: CASSLQGEKDTQYF.

This chain connects TRBV2 to TRBJ2-1; 13 positions match TRBD2. With V trimmed by 6 bases and J by 6 bases, 11 bases remained unmatched. The V gene's germline CDR1 is SNHLY and CDR2 FYNNEI. There are 17 residues in the CDR3. The CDR3 here is CASRGTLLAGGPNEQFF. In DNA form, the CDR3 reads TGTGCCAGCAGGGGGACCCTACTAGCGGGGGGGCCCAATGAGCAGTTCTTC.